This entry lists 21 T cell receptor beta chains sequenced from one sample in a study of long-term antiretroviral therapy in people with HIV. At the survey level, the v3.0 immunoSEQ assay was run. The data were produced by immunoSEQ multiplex PCR, yet TCRdb's version contains in-frame clones alone and is incomplete. The sample yields some 20,000 clones, over 60% seen once. Material: unsorted PBMCs, obtained 2.9 years after starting antiretroviral therapy. These receptors were collected from a woman in her twenties or thirties with HIV.

The V call is TRBV6-1, the J call TRBJ1-2, with 12 bases matching TRBD1. CDR1 and CDR2 from the germline V gene are MNHNS and SASEGT. This CDR3 has 14 amino acids. Trimming removed 11 bases from V and 2 bases from J; junction bases left unmatched: 6. The CDR3 is CAGGTGGWNYGYTF. The CDR3 coding sequence is TGTGCCGGTGGGACAGGGGGCTGGAACTATGGCTACACCTTC.

The chain links TRBV7-9 to TRBJ2-1; 7 nucleotides align to TRBD1. The J segment lost 5 bases and the V segment lost 4 bases, leaving 8 bases of the junction unmatched. The V gene's germline CDR1 is SEHNR and CDR2 FQNEAQ (reference sequence). The CDR3 is 15 amino acids. CDR3 sequence (DNA): TGTGCCAGCAGCTCCAAAGGGGGCCCCCACAATGAGCAGTTCTTC. Encoded protein: CASSSKGGPHNEQFF.

This clone was seen once. The chain joins TRBV12-5 to TRBJ2-5; 7 positions agree with TRBD1. Germline CDR1 LGHNT, CDR2 FRNRAP. The CDR3 contains 16 residues. The trim removed 0 bases at V and 2 bases at J, leaving 6 bases unmatched. For the CDR3, the DNA is TGTGCTAGTGGTTTGGTACAGGGACAGAGACAAGAGACCCAGTACTTC. Translated: CASGLVQGQRQETQYF.

The chain joins TRBV9 to TRBJ1-4; 7 bases match TRBD1. CDR1 and CDR2 from the germline V gene are SGDLS and YYNGEE. CDR3 size: 16 residues. Trimming removed 4 bases from V and 0 bases from J; junction bases left unmatched: 6. The CDR3: CASSSKGTATNEKLFF. CDR3 nucleotides: TGTGCCAGCAGCTCTAAGGGGACAGCAACTAATGAAAAACTGTTTTTT.

The chain couples TRBV5-1 to TRBJ2-3; TRBD1 matches 8 bases. CDR1 and CDR2 from the germline V gene are SGHRS and YFSETQ. The CDR3 is 15 residues long. After removal of 0 bases from V and 3 bases from J, the junction contained 3 bases not matched to a gene. In DNA, the CDR3 is TGCGCCAGCAGCTTGGAACGGGACAGGACAGATACGCAGTATTTT. Encoded protein: CASSLERDRTDTQYF.

This chain joins TRBV9 and TRBJ1-2, with a tentative D call TRBD1 (6 bases). This CDR3 is built from 16 residues. Per the germline V gene, CDR1 is SGDLS and CDR2 is YYNGEE. Deletions cut 4 bases from V and 4 bases from J, with 20 bases between. CDR3 protein: CASSPGGAGNGYGYTF. In DNA form, the CDR3 reads TGTGCCAGCAGCCCCGGGGGGGCAGGGAATGGCTATGGCTACACCTTC.

The chain recombines TRBV20-1 with TRBJ1-2; D unclear. There are 11 residues in the CDR3. The germline V gene encodes CDR1 DFQATT and CDR2 SNEGSKA (reference sequence). Here the CDR3 DNA reads TGCAGAGTCGAAGCTAACTATGGCTACACCTTC. Translating gives CRVEANYGYTF.

By frequency in the sample, this clone is medium-sized. The chain has TRBV6-6 and TRBJ1-2; 8 nucleotides match TRBD1. The junction had 6 bases not matched to a gene; V was cut back by 0 bases and J by 6 bases. The germline CDR1 and CDR2 sequences are MNHNY and SVGAGI (reference sequence). This CDR3 contains 15 residues. Here the CDR3 reads CASSYSTQGADGYTF. Here the CDR3 DNA reads TGTGCCAGCAGTTACTCGACGCAGGGGGCGGATGGCTACACCTTC.

The V call is TRBV5-1, the J call TRBJ2-5; 13 bases align to TRBD2. V was clipped by 6 bases and J by 8 bases; unmatched bases: 7. CDR3 length: 14 amino acids. CDR1 is SGHRS, CDR2 YFSETQ, per germline. The CDR3, as DNA: TGCGCCAGCACCACTAGCGGGGGGGCTCCCACCCAGTACTTC. Its translation: CASTTSGGAPTQYF. Full variable domain (rest looked up from reference TRBV5-1 and TRBJ2-5): KAGVTQTPRYLIKTRGQQVTLSCSPISGHRSVSWYQQTPGQGLQFLFEYFSETQRNKGNFPGRFSGRQFSNSRSEMNVSTLELGDSALYLCASTTSGGAPTQYFGPGTRLLVL.

The chain has TRBV12-5 and TRBJ2-1; D perhaps matches TRBD2 (6 bases). The CDR3 contains 14 residues. In germline, CDR1 is LGHNT, CDR2 FRNRAP. The ends were cut back, 0 bases at V and 10 bases at J, with 13 bases in the middle. CDR3 nucleotides: TGTGCTAGTGGTTTGGTACTTGGAGGGATCGAGCAGTTCTTC. Translating it yields CASGLVLGGIEQFF.

The chain combines TRBV5-1 with TRBJ2-3; D is uncertain. The CDR3 loop spans 14 amino acids. The germline gives CDR1 SGHRS, CDR2 YFSETQ. Trimming pared 0 bases from V and 2 bases from J, leaving 7 bases between. The CDR3: CASSLDQITDTQYF. CDR3 nucleotides: TGCGCCAGCAGCTTGGATCAGATCACAGATACGCAGTATTTT. The variable domain in full, completed from reference TRBV5-1 and TRBJ2-3, reads KAGVTQTPRYLIKTRGQQVTLSCSPISGHRSVSWYQQTPGQGLQFLFEYFSETQRNKGNFPGRFSGRQFSNSRSEMNVSTLELGDSALYLCASSLDQITDTQYFGPGTRLTVL.

The V and J genes are TRBV6-5 and TRBJ2-5; D unresolved. This CDR3 contains 12 residues. Germline CDR1 is MNHEY and CDR2 is SVGAGI. V lost 2 bases and J lost 4, with 5 bases in between. CDR3 amino acids: CASSYTRETQYF. The CDR3 coding sequence is TGTGCCAGCAGTTACACCCGAGAGACCCAGTACTTC.

This chain's CDR3 is CASSLLQGYSGNTIYF. CDR3 bases: TGTGCCAGCAGCTTATTACAGGGTTACTCTGGAAACACCATATATTTT. The rearrangement uses TRBV11-2 and TRBJ1-3; perhaps TRBD1 as D (6 bases). V dropped 2 bases and J dropped 0 bases, with 11 bases sitting between them. This CDR3 contains 16 residues. The germline V gene encodes CDR1 SGHAT and CDR2 FQNNGV.

The chain is built from TRBV5-1 and TRBJ1-1; the D gene is possibly TRBD1 (6 bases). Germline V lookup: CDR1 SGHRS, CDR2 YFSETQ. Trimming stripped 4 bases from V and 0 bases from J, with 13 bases between. The CDR3 has 15 residues. The CDR3 reads CASSQATGLNTEAFF. The CDR3 nucleotides are TGCGCCAGCAGCCAGGCAACAGGGTTGAACACTGAAGCTTTCTTT.

The rearrangement joins TRBV19 to TRBJ1-3; D uncertain. The V end lost 3 bases, the J end lost 4 bases, and 13 bases lay between the germline ends. Germline V lookup: CDR1 LNHDA, CDR2 SQIVND (reference sequence). The CDR3 covers 15 residues. The CDR3 DNA reads TGTGCCAGTAGTATTTCCGGAGTGTCGGGAAACACCATATATTTT. It specifies CASSISGVSGNTIYF.

For the CDR3, the DNA is TGTGCCAGCAGTTTTGATACGCAGTATTTT. Translation gives CASSFDTQYF. The J gene is TRBJ2-3, the V gene TRBV28; D uncertain. The CDR3 is 10 residues long. V gave up 3 bases and J gave up 6 bases, with 1 base separating them. CDR1 MDHEN and CDR2 SYDVKM come from the germline V gene.

The chain recombines TRBV5-1 with TRBJ1-6; 11 bases line up with TRBD1. The CDR3 contains 14 residues. J was trimmed by 7 bases and V by 5 bases; bases with no gene match: 2. Looked up from germline, CDR1 is SGHRS and CDR2 is YFSETQ. CDR3 coding DNA: TGCGCCAGCAGGGGACAGGGGGGAAATTCACCCCTCCACTTT. Translating it yields CASRGQGGNSPLHF.

The rearrangement uses TRBV5-1 and TRBJ2-7, with TRBD1 matching over 8 bases. The V and J ends lost 4 bases and 4 bases, in that order; junction bases with no gene match: 4. The CDR3 is 13 residues long. Germline V gene lookup returns CDR1 SGHRS and CDR2 YFSETQ. DNA for the CDR3: TGCGCCAGCAGCCCGACAGGGGAATACGAGCAGTACTTC. It encodes CASSPTGEYEQYF. Using reference TRBV5-1 and TRBJ2-7 for the parts outside the CDR3, the full variable domain is KAGVTQTPRYLIKTRGQQVTLSCSPISGHRSVSWYQQTPGQGLQFLFEYFSETQRNKGNFPGRFSGRQFSNSRSEMNVSTLELGDSALYLCASSPTGEYEQYFGPGTRLTVT.

J is TRBJ2-1 and V is TRBV6-1, with TRBD1 matching over 10 bases. V trimming: 6 bases; J trimming: 3 bases; junction bases outside the gene matches: 5. CDR3 length: 15 amino acids. Germline V lookup: CDR1 MNHNS, CDR2 SASEGT. The CDR3 DNA reads TGTGCCAGCAGCGCCGGGACAGGGGACTACAATGAGCAGTTCTTC. Encoded protein: CASSAGTGDYNEQFF.

This clone appeared a single time. This chain joins TRBV9 and TRBJ1-4, with D unclear. Trimming cost V 3 bases and J 4 bases, with 4 bases left between them. The germline V gene has CDR1 SGDLS and CDR2 YYNGEE. The CDR3 runs to 12 residues. The CDR3: CASSGHNEKLFF. CDR3 DNA sequence: TGTGCCAGCAGCGGCCATAATGAAAAACTGTTTTTT.

V and J are TRBV6-1 and TRBJ2-7, with 9 nucleotides matching TRBD1. The V gene's germline CDR1 is MNHNS and CDR2 SASEGT. With V trimmed by 5 bases and J by 3 bases, 8 bases remained unmatched. This CDR3 region has 15 residues. The CDR3 loop is CASSTGTGPFYEQYV. CDR3 in DNA: TGTGCCAGCAGTACAGGGACAGGGCCTTTCTACGAGCAGTACGTC.